Presented here are 10 T cell receptor beta chains from one specimen sequenced in a study of blood T cell repertoires in COVID-19. Repertoires were generated with immunoSEQ multiplex PCR, while TCRdb's copy carries only in-frame clones and drops some. The sample has approximately 280,000 clones; about nine tenths are singletons. The specimen sequenced was peripheral blood. These receptors were taken from a middle-aged man with acute or convalescent COVID-19.

The chain combines TRBV5-6 with TRBJ2-1; the match to TRBD1 covers 8 bases. The CDR3 totals 15 residues. V dropped 6 bases and J dropped 9; count of bases not matched to a gene: 14. The V gene's germline CDR1 is SGHDT and CDR2 YYEEEE. The CDR3 loop is CASNLEVTGAGEQFF. Here the CDR3 DNA reads TGTGCCAGCAACTTAGAGGTGACAGGGGCCGGTGAGCAGTTCTTC.

The chain links TRBV5-4 to TRBJ2-1; 11 nucleotides agree with TRBD1. CDR1 is SGHNT and CDR2 is YYREEE in the germline V gene (reference sequence). There are 15 residues in the CDR3. The J segment lost 6 bases and the V segment lost 0 bases, leaving 2 bases of the junction unmatched. This CDR3 reads CASSLGGTGGNEQFF. CDR3 in DNA: TGTGCCAGCAGCTTGGGGGGGACAGGGGGCAATGAGCAGTTCTTC.

This clone was seen once. The V gene is TRBV6-5, the J gene TRBJ2-3; TRBD2 is a possible D gene (6 bases). This CDR3 comprises 15 residues. V gave up 0 bases and J gave up 3 bases, with 10 bases separating them. CDR1 and CDR2 (germline): MNHEY, SVGAGI. For the CDR3, the DNA is TGTGCCAGCAGTTACTCAACGGGAGTTACAGATACGCAGTATTTT. This encodes CASSYSTGVTDTQYF.

The chain uses TRBV5-1 and TRBJ2-7, with 7 bases fitting TRBD1. Germline CDR1 is SGHRS and CDR2 is YFSETQ. This CDR3 has 14 residues. V dropped 2 bases and J dropped 2; count of bases not matched to a gene: 4. The chain's CDR3 is CASSFPGQAYEQYF. DNA of the CDR3: TGCGCCAGCAGCTTTCCAGGACAGGCCTACGAGCAGTACTTC.

The rearrangement uses TRBV30 and TRBJ1-6, with unresolved D. Germline loops: CDR1 GTSNPN, CDR2 SVGIG (reference sequence). The CDR3 contains 13 residues. V was clipped by 5 bases and J by 7 bases, with 12 bases between them. The CDR3 bases are TGTGCCTGGGAGACGGCGGGAAATTCACCCCTCCACTTT. Translation: CAWETAGNSPLHF.

This clone came up a few times. The chain recombines TRBV6-5 with TRBJ1-2; 7 bases are a match to TRBD1. This CDR3 spans 13 amino acids. Per the germline V gene, CDR1 is MNHEY and CDR2 is SVGAGI. Losses at the gene ends were 6 bases for V and 8 bases for J; bases not matched to a gene: 9. The CDR3 DNA reads TGTGCCAGCAGACCCTTTACAGGGGAGGGCTACACCTTC. It yields the protein CASRPFTGEGYTF.

The chain combines TRBV12-3 or TRBV12-4 with TRBJ1-2; 7 bases align to TRBD1. V lost 4 bases and J lost 6; bases outside the gene matches: 5. The CDR3 runs 13 residues. The CDR3 region has the DNA TGTGCCAGCAGTTCCGGGACAGAGGATGGCTACACCTTC. Residues: CASSSGTEDGYTF.

The J gene is TRBJ2-1, the V gene TRBV5-4, with 7 bases aligning to TRBD1. J was trimmed by 5 bases and V by 4 bases; bases with no gene match: 3. This CDR3 has 13 amino acids. CDR1 is SGHNT and CDR2 is YYREEE in the germline V gene (reference sequence). CDR3 residues: CASSTTGNNEQFF. The CDR3 DNA sequence: TGTGCCAGCAGCACGACAGGGAACAATGAGCAGTTCTTC. The full variable domain, in which reference TRBV5-4 and TRBJ2-1 provide the parts outside the CDR3, is ETGVTQSPTHLIKTRGQQVTLRCSSQSGHNTVSWYQQALGQGPQFIFQYYREEENGRGNFPPRFSGLQFPNYSSELNVNALELDDSALYLCASSTTGNNEQFFGPGTRLTVL.

The gene calls are TRBV30 and TRBJ1-2, with TRBD1 as a possible D gene (6 bases). CDR1 and CDR2 (germline): GTSNPN, SVGIG (reference sequence). V lost 2 bases to trimming and J lost 0 bases, with 10 bases between them. The CDR3 extends over 14 amino acids. The DNA of the CDR3 is TGTGCCTGGAGTCTGACAGGAACTAACTATGGCTACACCTTC. Translating gives CAWSLTGTNYGYTF.

In this sample, this clone turned up a few times. The V and J genes are TRBV29-1 and TRBJ2-3; D is possibly TRBD1 (7 bases). The CDR3 spans 13 residues. CDR1 and CDR2 (germline): SQVTM, ANQGSEA. V was trimmed by 7 bases and J by 6 bases, leaving 17 bases between them. CDR3 region: CSGGGGGPDTQYF. The CDR3, as DNA: TGCAGCGGTGGAGGGGGCGGCCCTGATACGCAGTATTTT.